These T cell receptor beta chains were read from a single sample in a study of blood T cell repertoires in COVID-19. Sequencing used immunoSEQ multiplex PCR; TCRdb keeps in-frame clones, though not all of them. The data show some 100,000 clones, approximately 86% seen once. The material sequenced was PBMCs or T cells enriched from blood (not recorded which). The origin of the receptors is a woman aged 45-65 years who had recovered from COVID-19. The CDR3 runs from the conserved cysteine through the conserved F or W. A D gene is named only where the DNA matches it firmly. Clone sizes are given selectively: once, few, many, or a class where the clone is expanded.

DNA: TGTGCCAGCAGCGTAGTTGCGGAAACCTACGAGCAGTACTTC
CDR3: CASSVVAETYEQYF
J: TRBJ2-7
V: TRBV9
D: -
size: -

DNA: TGTGCCAGCAGCTCTAGCGGGAGGTTTAACGAGCAGTACTTC
CDR3: CASSSSGRFNEQYF
J: TRBJ2-7
V: TRBV7-2
D: TRBD2
size: -

DNA: TGTGCCAGCAGCTCCCTCCCCAATGAGCAGTTCTTC
CDR3: CASSSLPNEQFF
J: TRBJ2-1
V: TRBV5-6
D: -
size: few

DNA: TGTGCCAGCAGTGAACGTGAGGAAAAACTGTTTTTT
CDR3: CASSEREEKLFF
J: TRBJ1-4
V: TRBV6-1
D: -
size: -

DNA: TGTGCCAGCAGAGGGACAGGAGAATTCTCTGGAAACACCATATATTTT
CDR3: CASRGTGEFSGNTIYF
J: TRBJ1-3
V: TRBV6-6
D: TRBD1
size: -

DNA: TGTGCCAGCACTCTCCTCGGGGGGCCGTCCTCTGGGGCCAACGTCCTGACTTTC
CDR3: CASTLLGGPSSGANVLTF
J: TRBJ2-6
V: TRBV27
D: -
size: -

DNA: TGTGCCAGCAGCCAGACAGGGGGCTCACAGACCCAGTACTTC
CDR3: CASSQTGGSQTQYF
J: TRBJ2-5
V: TRBV7-8
D: TRBD1
size: -

DNA: TGTGCCAGCAGCTTGGCCGCGGCTACCTACAATGAGCAGTTCTTC
CDR3: CASSLAAATYNEQFF
J: TRBJ2-1
V: TRBV5-4
D: -
size: -

DNA: TGTGCCTGGAGTTCGGGAGACTACAATGAGCAGTTCTTC
CDR3: CAWSSGDYNEQFF
J: TRBJ2-1
V: TRBV30
D: -
size: once

DNA: TGTGCCCTCGGGGGCAATGAGCAGTTCTTC
CDR3: CALGGNEQFF
J: TRBJ2-1
V: TRBV30
D: -
size: -

DNA: TGTGCCAGCAGTTTCCTAGGTTTCAGGGGGCGAAGGGGAGAGACCCAGTACTTC
CDR3: CASSFLGFRGRRGETQYF
J: TRBJ2-5
V: TRBV28
D: TRBD1
size: -

DNA: TGTGCCAGCAGCCTAAGTAGCGGGGGGGCCGACAATGAGCAGTTCTTC
CDR3: CASSLSSGGADNEQFF
J: TRBJ2-1
V: TRBV7-8
D: TRBD2
size: -

DNA: TGTGCCATCAGACTTGGACAGGGTGACACTGAAGCTTTCTTT
CDR3: CAIRLGQGDTEAFF
J: TRBJ1-1
V: TRBV10-3
D: TRBD1
size: -

DNA: TGCAGTGAAAAGGGGTATCTAGGCTACACCTTC
CDR3: CSEKGYLGYTF
J: TRBJ1-2
V: TRBV20-1
D: -
size: many

DNA: TGTGCCAGCAGTTCCTACAGGGTGAGCGAGCAGTACTTC
CDR3: CASSSYRVSEQYF
J: TRBJ2-7
V: TRBV28
D: -
size: -

DNA: TGCGCCAGCAGCTTGGACGGGAGCAATCAGCCCCAGCATTTT
CDR3: CASSLDGSNQPQHF
J: TRBJ1-5
V: TRBV5-1
D: -
size: -

DNA: TGTGCCAGCAGGAAGCAATTCAACACTGAAGCTTTCTTT
CDR3: CASRKQFNTEAFF
J: TRBJ1-1
V: TRBV27
D: -
size: -

DNA: TGTGCCAGCAGTTCGGGACAGGGCCCTTCCTACAATGAGCAGTTCTTC
CDR3: CASSSGQGPSYNEQFF
J: TRBJ2-1
V: TRBV28
D: TRBD1
size: -

DNA: TGTGCCAGCTCACCGAGTCGGGACAGGGTGGACTATGGCTACACCTTC
CDR3: CASSPSRDRVDYGYTF
J: TRBJ1-2
V: TRBV18
D: TRBD1
size: once

DNA: TGTGCCAGCATGGACTACCTCTACGAGCAGTACTTC
CDR3: CASMDYLYEQYF
J: TRBJ2-7
V: TRBV27
D: -
size: -

DNA: TGCGCCAGCAGCTTTTCGGCGGCTAGCGGAGCCAAAAACATTCAGTACTTC
CDR3: CASSFSAASGAKNIQYF
J: TRBJ2-4
V: TRBV5-1
D: TRBD2
size: -

DNA: TGTGCCAGTAGTATAGCGAGGACTGAAGCTTTCTTT
CDR3: CASSIARTEAFF
J: TRBJ1-1
V: TRBV19
D: -
size: -

DNA: TGTGCCAGTCCGGGACAGGGGGCTGGGGCTGAAGCTTTCTTT
CDR3: CASPGQGAGAEAFF
J: TRBJ1-1
V: TRBV19
D: TRBD1
size: -

DNA: TGTGCCAGCAGTTCGTTCCGGGGCACTGAAGCTTTCTTT
CDR3: CASSSFRGTEAFF
J: TRBJ1-1
V: TRBV2
D: -
size: -

DNA: TGTGCCAGCAGTCCCCTTTTTTGGGGGGAAAGGATGAACACTGAAGCTTTCTTT
CDR3: CASSPLFWGERMNTEAFF
J: TRBJ1-1
V: TRBV6-2/TRBV6-3
D: -
size: -

DNA: TGTGCCAGCAGTTTGGGACTAGCGGGAGACAACGGGGAGCTGTTTTTT
CDR3: CASSLGLAGDNGELFF
J: TRBJ2-2
V: TRBV27
D: TRBD2
size: -

DNA: TGTGCCAGCAGCCAAGGACCGACCCGACAGGGTCAGGGCTACACCTTC
CDR3: CASSQGPTRQGQGYTF
J: TRBJ1-2
V: TRBV3-1/TRBV3-2
D: TRBD1
size: -

DNA: TGTGCCAGCAGCTTAGATCAGCGTGAGGATACGCAGTATTTT
CDR3: CASSLDQREDTQYF
J: TRBJ2-3
V: TRBV11-3
D: -
size: -

DNA: TGTGCCAGCAGCTTCAAACAAGCAGATACGCAGTATTTT
CDR3: CASSFKQADTQYF
J: TRBJ2-3
V: TRBV7-3
D: -
size: -